Below are 8 T cell receptor beta chains sequenced from a single sample in a study of identical twins. MiXCR, run by TCRdb on the 5' RACE reads, gives a single entry per CDR3 protein. The table shows about 530,000 distinct CDR3 sequences, with around 20% occurring only once. This same sample was also taken into another study, of yellow fever vaccine responses in identical twins.

Sequenced sample: CD4+ T cells sorted from blood. The receptor source for this set is a woman in her late teens or twenties in good health.

This rearrangement joins TRBV7-9 to TRBJ2-1; TRBD2 matches 14 bases. Germline loops: CDR1 SEHNR, CDR2 FQNEAQ (reference sequence). V was pared by 5 bases and J by 10 bases, with 10 bases of the junction left unmatched. This CDR3 is built from 16 residues. The CDR3 sequence is CASSTRRGLAGVEQFF. CDR3 sequence (DNA): TGTGCCAGCAGCACGAGAAGGGGACTAGCGGGAGTAGAGCAGTTCTTC. Based on the CDR3 plus reference TRBV7-9 and TRBJ2-1, the full variable domain is DTGVSQNPRHKITKRGQNVTFRCDPISEHNRLYWYRQTLGQGPEFLTYFQNEAQLEKSRLLSDRFSAERPKGSFSTLEIQRTEQGDSAMYLCASSTRRGLAGVEQFFGPGTRLTVL.

The J gene is TRBJ1-4, the V gene TRBV6-1, with a weak D call TRBD1 (6 bases). The germline CDR1 and CDR2 sequences are MNHNS and SASEGT. V was shortened by 7 bases and J by 3 bases, with 12 bases between the two germline ends. CDR3 size: 14 residues. The CDR3 DNA follows: TGTGCCAGCACTGTACAGGGCGCTAATGAAAAACTGTTTTTT. It encodes CASTVQGANEKLFF.

There are a few counts of this clonotype. The rearrangement joins TRBV5-1 to TRBJ2-1; 8 nucleotides agree with TRBD1. Germline V gives CDR1 SGHRS, CDR2 YFSETQ. V lost 0 bases and J lost 5; bases outside the gene matches: 7. The CDR3 sequence is 16 residues long. The CDR3 sequence is CASSLVGQVGNNEQFF. The DNA for the CDR3 is TGCGCCAGCAGCTTGGTGGGACAGGTGGGGAACAATGAGCAGTTCTTC.

CDR3 sequence reads: CASSLAQLAGANEQFF. The CDR3 DNA follows: TGCGCCAGCAGCTTGGCCCAGCTAGCGGGGGCCAATGAGCAGTTCTTC. V usage is TRBV5-1 and J usage is TRBJ2-1, with 10 bases fitting TRBD2. Germline V gives CDR1 SGHRS, CDR2 YFSETQ. This CDR3 comprises 16 residues. J lost 6 bases, V lost 0 bases, and 6 bases had no gene match.

In its sample, this clonotype was seen a few times. The chain has TRBV20-1 and TRBJ2-7, with D maybe TRBD1 (5 bases). Deletions cut 0 bases from V and 1 base from J, with 13 bases between. Germline CDR1 reads DFQATT; CDR2 reads SNEGSKA (reference sequence). The CDR3 covers 15 residues. The CDR3 region has the DNA TGCAGTGCTAGAGATAGGCAGGGTGTATCCTACGAGCAGTACTTC. The encoded protein is CSARDRQGVSYEQYF.

The chain has TRBV20-1 and TRBJ2-7; D not resolved. CDR1 and CDR2 (germline): DFQATT, SNEGSKA (reference sequence). CDR3 length equals 14 residues. The V end was cut by 2 bases, the J end by 0 bases, with 11 bases between. Written as DNA, the CDR3 is TGCAGTGCTAGAAGTTCGGAAAGCTCCTACGAGCAGTACTTC. Amino acids: CSARSSESSYEQYF.

The table lists this clonotype with a few counts. The chain couples TRBV10-3 to TRBJ2-3; D is uncertain. CDR3 size: 11 residues. In germline, CDR1 is ENHRY, CDR2 SYGVKD. V was pared by 8 bases and J by 0 bases, with 3 bases between. The CDR3 region has the DNA TGTGCCATCGGCAGCACAGATACGCAGTATTTT. It yields the protein CAIGSTDTQYF.

This clonotype was detected only a few times. The chain links TRBV9 to TRBJ2-5; perhaps TRBD2 as D (6 bases). The CDR3 spans 14 residues. The V and J ends lost 5 bases and 0 bases respectively, with 11 bases between them. In germline, CDR1 is SGDLS, CDR2 YYNGEE. In nucleotides, the CDR3 is TGTGCCAGCAGTTCTAGCGCATACCAAGAGACCCAGTACTTC. Protein product: CASSSSAYQETQYF.